This entry describes one T cell receptor (beta chain). Its antigen has not been determined. One base away there is no much larger clone; base qualities are not given. This record comes from a study of cytomegalovirus exposure and HLA in healthy donors (TCRdb year 2017). Regarding the research as a whole: A later analysis indicated that the 90 to 150 validation repertoires were generated on the platform also employed for the 700 or so repertoires of the first cohort. The study was designed to test whether signatures of past pathogen exposure could be identified by cataloging public T cell receptors. In addition to the first cohort of hundreds of subjects, a separate validation cohort of approximately 130 different subjects was used. To predict cytomegalovirus infection status, the study combined high-throughput TCR immunosequencing, statistical association of individual TCRs with disease status, and machine learning.

Overall results and qualifications from the work: Most TCR sequences were observed very rarely across donors, whereas some public TCRs were present in many individuals. A later analysis lacked HLA typing for the validation cohort, so it scored co-occurrence in that cohort across all 120 repertoires. A later analysis found that TCRs clustered in the first cohort also tended to co-occur in the roughly 120 validation repertoires, with about 94% of cluster scores above 0. In the study, approximately 150 TCR beta chains were listed as associated with cytomegalovirus. According to the authors, the approach could potentially be generalized to other disease states and immunological phenotypes. The classifier was reported to diagnose cytomegalovirus status with high specificity and sensitivity in both the original cohort and the validation cohort. In vitro tests confirmed that a few of the cytomegalovirus-associated TCR beta chains recognize cytomegalovirus antigens.

Taken from the germline V gene (reference sequence), the CDR1 and CDR2 loops are MNHEY and SMNVEV. V loses 5 bases of germline sequence and J loses 0 bases, and the interval between the two ends is 14 bases. Inclusive of the bounding cysteine and phenylalanine, the CDR3 is 17 residues long. Solely the CDR3 DNA is kept, with 51 bases framed from the first base. Separate from the roughly 650-subject first cohort, the validation cohort of around 130 subjects was the group to which the donors belonged. The library was obtained by the immunoSEQ multiplex PCR assay. The paper's processing steps were these. To diagnose cytomegalovirus status from the catalog of TCR beta chain sequences, a statistical classification framework was built. TCRdb carries this immuneACCESS record with in-frame sequences only. Its versions omit some clonotypes, under half of them owing to an unresolved V gene in the studies checked, with the rest unexplained. V, J and clone size are taken as reported in that table, and D and trimming were inferred from the DNA itself. Recorded for this sample are 150,000 to 200,000 clones; around 96% of them occurred a single time. The ten largest clones take up 0.8% to 0.95% of the sample.

The sequence derives from a woman aged 18-29 years in good health and CMV-seronegative. Input material: PBMCs. The receptor chain draws on TRBV27 and TRBJ1-6; perhaps TRBD1 is the D gene, with 6 bases matching. The nucleotide sequence is TGTGCCAGCAGTGACAGGTTCTTCAGCTCCTATAATTCACCCCTCCACTTT. This codes for CASSDRFFSSYNSPLHF.